Listed below are T cell receptor beta chains from one sample, sequenced in a study of T cells in Graves' hyperthyroidism and ophthalmopathy. A single record per CDR3 protein comes from TCRdb applying MiXCR to the multiplex PCR reads. The sample records around 290,000 distinct CDR3 sequences, approximately 15% being singletons. The sample was blood. Receptor source: a woman aged 40 to 55 with Graves' hyperthyroidism. Each CDR3 is given with its conserved first and last residue. The D gene is left open where the match is weak. A row's size may be missing; if present it is once, few, many or a size class.

many	NA	TRBJ1-2	TRBV3-1	TGTGCCAGCAGCCAAGAAGGGGCTGGTGGCTACACCTTC	CASSQEGAGGYTF
NA	TRBD1	TRBJ1-6	TRBV13	TGTGCCAGCAGCCCAGAAGGGACAGGGGTGAATTCACCCCTCCACTTT	CASSPEGTGVNSPLHF
many	NA	TRBJ2-7	TRBV11-2	TGTGCCAGCAGCTTAGAAGCGGTGGTAACCTACGAGCAGTACTTC	CASSLEAVVTYEQYF
many	TRBD2	TRBJ2-1	TRBV3-1	TGTGCCAGCAGCCTCCGGGAGGTGAATGAGCAGTTCTTC	CASSLREVNEQFF
many	NA	TRBJ1-2	TRBV28	TGTGCCAGCAGTTACCCCAGGGCGCGTGGCTATGGCTACACCTTC	CASSYPRARGYGYTF
many	NA	TRBJ1-2	TRBV7-9	TGTGCCAGCAGCACAACGAGAGACCCCGGACAGGGCTACACCTTC	CASSTTRDPGQGYTF
NA	NA	TRBJ2-1	TRBV7-9	TGTGCCAGCAGCTTAAGGGGGGGGCGCCGCAATGAGCAGTTCTTC	CASSLRGGRRNEQFF
many	NA	TRBJ2-3	TRBV19	TGTGCCAGTAGTATGAGGGTTGCAGATACGCAGTATTTT	CASSMRVADTQYF
many	NA	TRBJ1-4	TRBV4-1	TGCGCCAGCAGCCTAGGATACCCTGCTGAAAAACTGTTTTTT	CASSLGYPAEKLFF
many	TRBD1	TRBJ2-5	TRBV18	TGTGCCAGCTCGTACGGGACAGAAGAGACCCAGTACTTC	CASSYGTEETQYF
NA	NA	TRBJ1-1	TRBV7-6	TGTGCCAGCAGCTCCCTATTGAACACTGAAGCTTTCTTT	CASSSLLNTEAFF
NA	NA	TRBJ2-3	TRBV7-9	TGTGCCAGCAGCTTAGGGCCGGGGAGCACAGATACGCAGTATTTT	CASSLGPGSTDTQYF
NA	NA	TRBJ1-4	TRBV28	TGTGCCAGCAGACGTAATGAAAAACTGTTTTTT	CASRRNEKLFF
many	NA	TRBJ1-4	TRBV6-1	TGTGCCAGCAGTTCACCCGGGGCGAGGGGAGAAAAACTGTTTTTT	CASSSPGARGEKLFF
many	TRBD2	TRBJ2-5	TRBV28	TGTGCCAGTGGGCGGGAGCAAGAGACCCAGTACTTC	CASGREQETQYF
many	TRBD1	TRBJ2-5	TRBV10-3	TGTGCCATCAGTGTCGGGACAGGGGGCGCTGAGACCCAGTACTTC	CAISVGTGGAETQYF
many	TRBD2	TRBJ2-1	TRBV11-2	TGTGCCAGCAGCCCTTACCCCTGGACTAGCGGGAATGAGCAGTTCTTC	CASSPYPWTSGNEQFF
many	NA	TRBJ2-5	TRBV20-1	TGCAGTGCGACTCCTGGGGAGACCCAGTACTTC	CSATPGETQYF
few	NA	TRBJ2-6	TRBV7-6	TGTGCCAGCAGCCCCCTTGTCGGCTCTGGGGCCAACGTCCTGACTTTC	CASSPLVGSGANVLTF
many	TRBD1	TRBJ1-4	TRBV29-1	TGCAGCGTTGGAGGGGGCTTTGAAAAACTGTTTTTT	CSVGGGFEKLFF
NA	TRBD1	TRBJ2-2	TRBV12-3/TRBV12-4	TGTGCCAGCAACTTCGACAGGGGGGCCACCGGGGAGCTGTTTTTT	CASNFDRGATGELFF
once	NA	TRBJ2-2	TRBV2	TGTGCCAGCAGGTTCCAACCGCTTAACACCGGGGAGCTGTTTTTT	CASRFQPLNTGELFF
many	NA	TRBJ2-3	TRBV7-9	TGTGCCAGCAGCCCCCTAGCGACCCACACAGATACGCAGTATTTT	CASSPLATHTDTQYF
NA	NA	TRBJ2-3	TRBV25-1	TGTGCCAGCGCCGGCGACAGGAGTTTATCATCCATCACAGATACGCAGTATTTT	CASAGDRSLSSITDTQYF
NA	NA	TRBJ1-5	TRBV29-1	TGCAGCGTTCTTCTCGGCGGAGGGGGAACAAATCAGCCCCAGCATTTT	CSVLLGGGGTNQPQHF
few	TRBD1	TRBJ1-4	TRBV19	TGTGCCAGTAGGGATGGACAGGGAGGGAAGGAAGGTCTGTTTTTT	CASRDGQGGKEGLFF
NA	NA	TRBJ2-3	TRBV7-3	TGTGCCAGCAGCTCCCCCTACACAGATACGCAGTATTTT	CASSSPYTDTQYF
many	TRBD2	TRBJ2-6	TRBV6-1	TGTGCCAGCAGTGCAGGGAGGGCTGGGGCCAACGTCCTGACTTTC	CASSAGRAGANVLTF
few	TRBD2	TRBJ2-3	TRBV12-3/TRBV12-4	TGTGCCAGCAGGACTAGCGGGAGGGGAGGTACGCAGTATTTT	CASRTSGRGGTQYF
many	TRBD1	TRBJ2-2	TRBV5-8	TGTGCCAGCAGCCGACAGGGGGAGTACACCGGGGAGCTGTTTTTT	CASSRQGEYTGELFF
many	TRBD1	TRBJ1-2	TRBV28	TGTGCCAGCAGTAGACCGGGGACAGGCTCCAACTATGGCTACACCTTC	CASSRPGTGSNYGYTF
many	TRBD1	TRBJ2-7	TRBV28	TGTGCCAGCAGTTCACCGGGACAGGTCTTGTTCGAGCAGTACTTC	CASSSPGQVLFEQYF
few	NA	TRBJ1-1	TRBV30	TGTGCCTGGAGTGTAGCGTGGAAAATGGGGACTGAAGCTTTCTTT	CAWSVAWKMGTEAFF
many	TRBD1	TRBJ1-6	TRBV27	TGTGCCAGCAGAGAGGACAGGGGGATTTCACCCCTCCACTTT	CASREDRGISPLHF
many	TRBD1	TRBJ1-2	TRBV19	TGTGCCAGCAAGGGACAGACAGATGGCTACACCTTC	CASKGQTDGYTF
NA	NA	TRBJ2-2	TRBV6-2/TRBV6-3	TGTGCCAGCAGTTACTTGAACACCGGGGAGCTGTTTTTT	CASSYLNTGELFF
many	TRBD2	TRBJ2-3	TRBV7-2	TGTGCCAGCAGCATGGGACTAGCGGGAGCAGATACGCAGTATTTT	CASSMGLAGADTQYF
NA	TRBD1	TRBJ1-1	TRBV19	TGTGCCAGTAGCTCAGGGGGCGGAACTGAAGCTTTCTTT	CASSSGGGTEAFF
many	TRBD2	TRBJ2-1	TRBV20-1	TGCAGTGCTAGAGGGGCCAGCGGGAGATTCGATGAGCAGTTCTTC	CSARGASGRFDEQFF
NA	NA	TRBJ2-1	TRBV5-8	TGTGCCAGCAGCTACTTGGGGAATGAGCAGTTCTTC	CASSYLGNEQFF
many	NA	TRBJ2-1	TRBV7-2	TGTGCCAGCAGCTTAGTGCGAAACAATGAGCAGTTCTTC	CASSLVRNNEQFF
NA	NA	TRBJ2-3	TRBV5-5	TGTGCCAGCAGCTTAACCGGGAATAGTGGAGATACGCAGTATTTT	CASSLTGNSGDTQYF